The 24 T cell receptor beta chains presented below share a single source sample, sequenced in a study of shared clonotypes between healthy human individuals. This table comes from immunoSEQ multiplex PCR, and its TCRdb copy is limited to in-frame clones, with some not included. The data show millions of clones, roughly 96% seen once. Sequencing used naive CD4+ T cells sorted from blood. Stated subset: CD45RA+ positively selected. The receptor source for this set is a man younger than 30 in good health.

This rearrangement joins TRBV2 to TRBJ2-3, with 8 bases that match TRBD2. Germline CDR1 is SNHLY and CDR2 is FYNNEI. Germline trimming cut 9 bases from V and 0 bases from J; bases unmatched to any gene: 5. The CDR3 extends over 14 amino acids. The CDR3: CASSIAGSTDTQYF. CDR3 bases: TGTGCCAGTTCAATAGCGGGGAGCACAGATACGCAGTATTTT.

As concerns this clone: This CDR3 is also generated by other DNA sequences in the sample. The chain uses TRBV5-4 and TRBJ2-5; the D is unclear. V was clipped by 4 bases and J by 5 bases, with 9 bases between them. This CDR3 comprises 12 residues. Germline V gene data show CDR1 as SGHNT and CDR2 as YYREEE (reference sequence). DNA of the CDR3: TGTGCCAGCAGCCGGGCCCAGGAGACCCAGTACTTC. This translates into CASSRAQETQYF.

CDR3 coding DNA: TGTGCCAGCACCGCAGGGTTGGGAGAGACCCAGTACTTC. Translated, it gives CASTAGLGETQYF. The chain employs TRBV5-4 and TRBJ2-5; TRBD1 might be the D (5 bases). There are 13 residues in the CDR3. Looked up from germline, CDR1 is SGHNT and CDR2 is YYREEE (reference sequence). V was cut by 6 bases and J by 4 bases, with 13 bases left in between.

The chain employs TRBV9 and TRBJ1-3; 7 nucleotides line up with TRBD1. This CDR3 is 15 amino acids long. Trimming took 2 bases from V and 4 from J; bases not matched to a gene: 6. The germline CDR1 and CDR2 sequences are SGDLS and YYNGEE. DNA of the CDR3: TGTGCCAGCAGCGTCTACAGGGGCAGGGGAAACACCATATATTTT. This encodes CASSVYRGRGNTIYF.

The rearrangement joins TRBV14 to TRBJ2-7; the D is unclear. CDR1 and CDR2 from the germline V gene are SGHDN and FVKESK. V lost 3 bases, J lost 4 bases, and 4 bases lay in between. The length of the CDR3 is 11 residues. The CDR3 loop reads CASSHVYEQYF. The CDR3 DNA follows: TGTGCCAGCAGCCATGTGTACGAGCAGTACTTC.

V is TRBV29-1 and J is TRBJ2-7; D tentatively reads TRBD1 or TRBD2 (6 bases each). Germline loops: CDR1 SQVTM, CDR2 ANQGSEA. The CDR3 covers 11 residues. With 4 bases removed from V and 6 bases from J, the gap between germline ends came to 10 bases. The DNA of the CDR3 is TGCAGCGTTGGAGGGGGAGGCGAGCAGTACTTC. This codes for CSVGGGGEQYF.

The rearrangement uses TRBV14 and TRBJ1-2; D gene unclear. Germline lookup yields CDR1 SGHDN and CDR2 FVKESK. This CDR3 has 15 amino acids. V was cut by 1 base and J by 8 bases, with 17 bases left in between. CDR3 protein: CASSQVPRELEGYTF. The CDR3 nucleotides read TGTGCCAGCAGCCAAGTCCCTCGGGAACTCGAAGGCTACACCTTC.

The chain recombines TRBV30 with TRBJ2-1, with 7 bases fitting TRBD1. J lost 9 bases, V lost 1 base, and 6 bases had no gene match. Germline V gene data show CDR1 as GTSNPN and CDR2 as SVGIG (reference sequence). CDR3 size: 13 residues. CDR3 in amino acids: CAWSGQGIGEQFF. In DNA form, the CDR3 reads TGTGCCTGGAGTGGACAGGGAATCGGTGAGCAGTTCTTC.

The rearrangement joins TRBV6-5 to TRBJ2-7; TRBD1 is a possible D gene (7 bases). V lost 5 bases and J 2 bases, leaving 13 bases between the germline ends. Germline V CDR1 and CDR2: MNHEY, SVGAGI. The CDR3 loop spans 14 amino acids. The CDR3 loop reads CASSTQGGTYEQYF. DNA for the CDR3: TGTGCCAGCAGTACCCAGGGGGGAACCTACGAGCAGTACTTC.

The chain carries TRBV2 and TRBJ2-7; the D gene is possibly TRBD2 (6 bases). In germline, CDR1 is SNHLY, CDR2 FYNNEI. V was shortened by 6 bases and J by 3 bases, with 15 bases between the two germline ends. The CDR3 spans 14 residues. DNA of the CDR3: TGTGCCAGCAGCCGGGACTGGAGCCTCTACGAGCAGTACTTC. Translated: CASSRDWSLYEQYF.

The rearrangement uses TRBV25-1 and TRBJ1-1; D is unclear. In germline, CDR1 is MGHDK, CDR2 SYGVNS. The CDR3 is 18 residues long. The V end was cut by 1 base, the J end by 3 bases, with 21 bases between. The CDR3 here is CASSEFKGRLVVDTEAFF. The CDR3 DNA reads TGTGCCAGCAGTGAATTTAAAGGACGGTTGGTGGTCGACACTGAAGCTTTCTTT.

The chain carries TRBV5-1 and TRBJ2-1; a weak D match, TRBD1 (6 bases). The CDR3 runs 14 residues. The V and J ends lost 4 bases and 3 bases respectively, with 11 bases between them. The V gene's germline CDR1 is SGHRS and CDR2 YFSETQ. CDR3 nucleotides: TGCGCCAGCAGCACAGGGTTCGGCTACAATGAGCAGTTCTTC. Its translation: CASSTGFGYNEQFF. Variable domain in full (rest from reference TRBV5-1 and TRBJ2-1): KAGVTQTPRYLIKTRGQQVTLSCSPISGHRSVSWYQQTPGQGLQFLFEYFSETQRNKGNFPGRFSGRQFSNSRSEMNVSTLELGDSALYLCASSTGFGYNEQFFGPGTRLTVL.

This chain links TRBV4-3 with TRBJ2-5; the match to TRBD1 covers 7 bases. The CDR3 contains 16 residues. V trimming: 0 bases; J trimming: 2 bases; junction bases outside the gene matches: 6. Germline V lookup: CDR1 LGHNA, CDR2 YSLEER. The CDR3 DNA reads TGCGCCAGCAGCCAAGATCGCAGGGGGTCACAAGAGACCCAGTACTTC. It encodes CASSQDRRGSQETQYF.

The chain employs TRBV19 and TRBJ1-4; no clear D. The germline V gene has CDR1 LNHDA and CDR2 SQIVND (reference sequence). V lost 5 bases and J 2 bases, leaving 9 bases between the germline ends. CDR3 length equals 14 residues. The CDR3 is CASSATLTNEKLFF. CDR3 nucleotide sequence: TGTGCCAGTAGTGCTACGTTGACTAATGAAAAACTGTTTTTT.

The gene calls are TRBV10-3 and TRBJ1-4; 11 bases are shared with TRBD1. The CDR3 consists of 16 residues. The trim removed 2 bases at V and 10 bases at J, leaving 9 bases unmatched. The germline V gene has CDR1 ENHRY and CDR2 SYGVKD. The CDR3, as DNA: TGTGCCATCAGTGAGACCCCGGGACAGGGGGTCGGAAAACTGTTTTTT. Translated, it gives CAISETPGQGVGKLFF.

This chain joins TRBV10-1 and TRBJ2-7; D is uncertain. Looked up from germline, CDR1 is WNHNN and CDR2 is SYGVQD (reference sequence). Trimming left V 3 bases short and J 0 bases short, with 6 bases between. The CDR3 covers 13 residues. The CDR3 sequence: CASSEAPSYEQYF. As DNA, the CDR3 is TGCGCCAGCAGTGAAGCTCCCTCCTACGAGCAGTACTTC.

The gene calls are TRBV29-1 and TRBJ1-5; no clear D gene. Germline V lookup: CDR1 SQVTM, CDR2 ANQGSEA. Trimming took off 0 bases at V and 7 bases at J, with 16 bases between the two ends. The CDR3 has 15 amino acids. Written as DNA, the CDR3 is TGCAGCGTTGAAGATCTCAGGAGGCCCGGCCAGCCCCAGCATTTT. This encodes CSVEDLRRPGQPQHF.

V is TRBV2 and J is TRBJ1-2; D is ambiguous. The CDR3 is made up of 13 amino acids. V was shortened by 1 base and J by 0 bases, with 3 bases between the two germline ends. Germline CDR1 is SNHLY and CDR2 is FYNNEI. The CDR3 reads CASSEGANYGYTF. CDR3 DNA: TGTGCCAGCAGTGAAGGGGCTAACTATGGCTACACCTTC. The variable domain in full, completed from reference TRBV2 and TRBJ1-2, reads EPEVTQTPSHQVTQMGQEVILRCVPISNHLYFYWYRQILGQKVEFLVSFYNNEISEKSEIFDDQFSVERPDGSNFTLKIRSTKLEDSAMYFCASSEGANYGYTFGSGTRLTVV.

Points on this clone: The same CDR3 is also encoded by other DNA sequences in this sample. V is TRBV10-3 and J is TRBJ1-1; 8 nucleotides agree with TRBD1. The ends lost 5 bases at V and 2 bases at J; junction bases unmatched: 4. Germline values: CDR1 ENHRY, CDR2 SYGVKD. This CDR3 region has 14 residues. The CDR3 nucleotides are TGTGCCATCAGTCCGGACAGGGTAAACACTGAAGCTTTCTTT. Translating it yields CAISPDRVNTEAFF.

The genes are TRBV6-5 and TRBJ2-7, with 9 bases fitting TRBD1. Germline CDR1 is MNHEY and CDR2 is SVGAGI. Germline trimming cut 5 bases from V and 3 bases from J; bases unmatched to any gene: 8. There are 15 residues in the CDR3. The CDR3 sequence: CASSAAGTGIYEQYF. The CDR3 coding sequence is TGTGCCAGCAGTGCGGCCGGGACAGGGATCTACGAGCAGTACTTC.

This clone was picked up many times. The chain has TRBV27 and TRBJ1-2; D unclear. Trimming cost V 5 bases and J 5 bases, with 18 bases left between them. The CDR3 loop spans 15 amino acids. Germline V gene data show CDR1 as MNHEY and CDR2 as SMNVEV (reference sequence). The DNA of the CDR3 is TGTGCCAGCAGTCCCTACCCGGACGGCCCGTATGGCTACACCTTC. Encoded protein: CASSPYPDGPYGYTF.

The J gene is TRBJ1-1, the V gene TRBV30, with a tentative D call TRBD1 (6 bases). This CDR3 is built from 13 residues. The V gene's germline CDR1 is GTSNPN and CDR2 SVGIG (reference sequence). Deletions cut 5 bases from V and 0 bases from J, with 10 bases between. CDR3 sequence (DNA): TGTGCCTGGTGTACAGGGATGAACACTGAAGCTTTCTTT. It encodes CAWCTGMNTEAFF.

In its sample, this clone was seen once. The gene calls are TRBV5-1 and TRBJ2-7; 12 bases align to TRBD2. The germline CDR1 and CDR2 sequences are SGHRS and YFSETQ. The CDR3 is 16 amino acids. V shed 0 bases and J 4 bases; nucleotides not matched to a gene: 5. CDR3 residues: CASSLGLAGAFYEQYF. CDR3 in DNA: TGCGCCAGCAGCTTGGGACTAGCGGGAGCGTTTTACGAGCAGTACTTC.

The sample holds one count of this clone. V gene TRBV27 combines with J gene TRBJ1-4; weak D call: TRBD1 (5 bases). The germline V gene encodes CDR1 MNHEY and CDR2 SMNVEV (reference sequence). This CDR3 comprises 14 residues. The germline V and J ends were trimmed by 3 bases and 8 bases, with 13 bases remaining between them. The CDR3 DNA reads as TGTGCCAGCAGTTTGGGAGGGGATCGAGAAAAACTGTTTTTT. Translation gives CASSLGGDREKLFF.